This entry lists 10 T cell receptor beta chains sequenced from one sample in a study of T cell responses to AZD1222 COVID-19 vaccine (dated by TCRdb to the early 2020s). Reading the label with the study, this specimen's time point is: about 28 days (+/-7) after the second vaccine dose. The library was made by the immunoSEQ multiplex PCR assay. The clones in this table, taken by TCRdb from immuneACCESS, are in-frame only. Not every clone is retained; where verified, under half of the shortfall comes from an unresolved V gene, and the cause of the rest is unknown. The sample table contains 120,000 to 150,000 clones; only one count was recorded for roughly 90% of them. The ten largest account for 1.5% to 2% of the sample. The specimen was peripheral blood, collected 28 days after the second AZD1222 dose. All receptors derive from an adult who received the AZD1222 COVID-19 vaccine.

This chain links TRBV27 with TRBJ2-7, with 10 bases lining up with TRBD2. Germline assignment: CDR1 MNHEY and CDR2 SMNVEV (reference sequence). This CDR3 has 16 residues. V was clipped by 4 bases and J by 0 bases; unmatched bases: 6. DNA of the CDR3: TGTGCCAGCAGTTCCGGGACTAGCGTAGTCTCCTACGAGCAGTACTTC. Amino acids: CASSSGTSVVSYEQYF.

The chain joins TRBV18 to TRBJ2-5; D not resolved. Germline V CDR1 and CDR2: KGHSH, LQKENI. Trimming left V 0 bases short and J 4 bases short, with 18 bases between. This CDR3 has 17 amino acids. As DNA, the CDR3 is TGTGCCAGCTCACCACCGATGCTACCAACAAAGGGAGAGACCCAGTACTTC. This encodes CASSPPMLPTKGETQYF. The entire variable domain, with the rest obtained from reference TRBV18 and TRBJ2-5, is as follows: NAGVMQNPRHLVRRRGQEARLRCSPMKGHSHVYWYRQLPEEGLKFMVYLQKENIIDESGMPKERFSAEFPKEGPSILRIQQVVRGDSAAYFCASSPPMLPTKGETQYFGPGTRLLVL.

The rearrangement links TRBV6-1 to TRBJ1-5; D is perhaps TRBD1 (6 bases). The CDR3 totals 15 residues. Per germline, CDR1 MNHNS and CDR2 SASEGT. The V end lost 0 bases, the J end lost 6 bases, and 12 bases lay between the germline ends. CDR3 amino acids: CASSEADSLIQPQHF. The CDR3 DNA follows: TGTGCCAGCAGTGAAGCGGACAGTTTAATTCAGCCCCAGCATTTT.

The rearrangement uses TRBV6-5 and TRBJ1-2, with 7 bases identical to TRBD1. Unmatched junction bases numbered 10, after V lost 7 bases and J lost 2 bases. Germline CDR1 reads MNHEY; CDR2 reads SVGAGI. This CDR3 is 15 amino acids long. CDR3 sequence reads: CASIQDRIINYGYTF. The DNA for the CDR3 is TGTGCCAGCATACAGGACAGGATAATCAACTATGGCTACACCTTC.

The V gene is TRBV6-5, the J gene TRBJ2-1; the D gene is possibly TRBD1 (6 bases). The ends were cut back, 6 bases at V and 5 bases at J, with 14 bases in the middle. The germline V gene encodes CDR1 MNHEY and CDR2 SVGAGI. The CDR3 is made up of 14 amino acids. The CDR3 protein is CASSKRQENNEQFF. The CDR3 DNA reads as TGTGCCAGCAGCAAAAGACAGGAAAACAATGAGCAGTTCTTC.

This rearrangement joins TRBV5-6 to TRBJ2-7; 8 bases map to TRBD1. Germline CDR1 reads SGHDT; CDR2 reads YYEEEE. The CDR3 is made up of 16 amino acids. With 0 bases clipped from V and 0 bases from J, the junction kept 5 bases outside the gene matches. CDR3 DNA: TGTGCCAGCAGCTTGGACGGACAGGGAATCTCCTACGAGCAGTACTTC. Its protein product is CASSLDGQGISYEQYF.

The chain carries TRBV12-2 and TRBJ2-2. TRBV12-2 is an annotated pseudogene. CDR3 length: 12 amino acids. CDR3 region: CASRLAPGELFF. DNA of the CDR3: TGTGCAAGTCGCTTAGCTCCCGGGGAGCTGTTTTTT.

The rearrangement joins TRBV5-1 to TRBJ1-4; TRBD1 is a possible D gene (6 bases). Germline V gene data show CDR1 as SGHRS and CDR2 as YFSETQ. V gave up 0 bases and J gave up 7 bases, with 10 bases separating them. The CDR3 consists of 14 residues. DNA for the CDR3: TGCGCCAGCAGCTTGGGGGGGCAAAGTGAAAAACTGTTTTTT. Amino acid sequence: CASSLGGQSEKLFF. Supplemented by reference TRBV5-1 and TRBJ1-4, the full variable domain reads KAGVTQTPRYLIKTRGQQVTLSCSPISGHRSVSWYQQTPGQGLQFLFEYFSETQRNKGNFPGRFSGRQFSNSRSEMNVSTLELGDSALYLCASSLGGQSEKLFFGSGTQLSVL.

The chain carries TRBV6-5 and TRBJ1-3; unclear D gene. The CDR3 is made up of 12 amino acids. Germline-derived CDR1 and CDR2 are MNHEY and SVGAGI. The V and J ends lost 5 bases and 2 bases respectively, with 4 bases between them. The CDR3 region is CASSPTGNTIYF. The CDR3 nucleotides are TGTGCCAGCAGTCCAACTGGAAACACCATATATTTT.

The V call is TRBV19, the J call TRBJ1-5; the match to TRBD1 covers 9 bases. Germline assignment: CDR1 LNHDA and CDR2 SQIVND (reference sequence). V was clipped by 7 bases and J by 3 bases; unmatched bases: 13. This CDR3 is built from 17 residues. The CDR3 nucleotides are TGTGCCAGTACGATTGGGAGGGACAGGGCACCCAATCAGCCCCAGCATTTT. Amino acids: CASTIGRDRAPNQPQHF.